Listed below are T cell receptor beta chains from one sample, sequenced in a study of regulatory T cells in long-lasting Graves disease. TCRdb itself ran the multiplex PCR reads through MiXCR, one entry per CDR3 protein. The sample yields about 470,000 distinct CDR3 sequences, just under 15% seen once. These same data were also listed under a study on T cells in Graves' hyperthyroidism and ophthalmopathy.

The specimen was peripheral blood mononuclear cells (PBMCs), collected at new diagnosis, from a patient treated with antithyroid drugs. Receptor source: a woman in her 30s with Graves disease. CDR3s include the opening cysteine and the closing phenylalanine or tryptophan. The D gene is left open where the match is weak. Clone size is not always given. Where it is, it says once, few, many or a class for expanded clones.

>few|TRBV18|TRBD2|TRBJ2-1
CASSTNSGKGYNEQFF
TGTGCCAGCTCAACAAATAGCGGGAAAGGGTACAATGAGCAGTTCTTC
>NA|TRBV14|NA|TRBJ1-2
CASSHRRGGYTF
TGTGCCAGCAGCCACAGGAGGGGTGGCTACACCTTC
>many|TRBV27|NA|TRBJ1-5
CASRSLRRYSNQPQHF
TGTGCCAGCAGGAGTTTGAGGAGGTATAGCAATCAGCCCCAGCATTTT
>NA|TRBV10-1|TRBD2|TRBJ2-5
CASSPYSGRNQETQYF
TGCGCCAGCAGTCCCTATAGCGGGAGGAATCAAGAGACCCAGTACTTC
>many|TRBV6-1|NA|TRBJ1-1
CASRFRDSFGAFF
TGTGCCAGCAGGTTCCGGGACTCCTTTGGGGCTTTCTTT
>NA|TRBV28|TRBD2|TRBJ2-3
CASSLLLAGGSDTQYF
TGTGCCAGCAGCCTTCTACTAGCGGGAGGGTCAGATACGCAGTATTTT
>many|TRBV2|NA|TRBJ2-7
CASRDTSNGPEQYF
TGTGCCAGCAGAGACACGTCTAACGGCCCCGAGCAGTACTTC
>many|TRBV11-2|TRBD1|TRBJ1-1
CASSLRDSLNTEAFF
TGTGCCAGCAGCCTCCGGGACAGCCTGAACACTGAAGCTTTCTTT
>NA|TRBV19|TRBD2|TRBJ2-1
CASSPTWTSGYNEQFF
TGTGCCAGTAGTCCCACCTGGACTAGCGGATACAATGAGCAGTTCTTC
>NA|TRBV6-2/TRBV6-3|TRBD1|TRBJ1-1
CASSSEGTGYMNTEAFF
TGTGCCAGCAGTTCTGAAGGGACAGGATATATGAACACTGAAGCTTTCTTT
>many|TRBV7-8|TRBD1|TRBJ2-7
CASSIGQGSGHEQYF
TGTGCCAGCAGCATCGGACAGGGCTCGGGGCACGAGCAGTACTTC
>NA|TRBV7-6|TRBD2|TRBJ2-5
CASSLGSSGTETQYF
TGTGCCAGCAGCTTAGGGTCTAGCGGGACCGAGACCCAGTACTTC
>many|TRBV11-2|NA|TRBJ1-1
CASSQEMNTEAFF
TGTGCCAGCAGCCAGGAGATGAACACTGAAGCTTTCTTT
>few|TRBV10-3|TRBD2|TRBJ2-1
CAISPPGGGPNEQFF
TGTGCCATCAGTCCTCCGGGGGGGGGCCCCAATGAGCAGTTCTTC
>NA|TRBV11-2|NA|TRBJ2-1
CASSARRSFDEQFF
TGTGCCAGCAGCGCGCGCCGGAGCTTTGATGAGCAGTTCTTC
>few|TRBV18|NA|TRBJ2-1
CASSPFSGKSYNEQFF
TGTGCCAGCTCACCTTTTTCGGGCAAATCCTACAATGAGCAGTTCTTC
>few|TRBV12-3/TRBV12-4|NA|TRBJ1-1
CASSFSREAFF
TGTGCCAGCAGTTTTAGTAGGGAAGCTTTCTTT
>NA|TRBV5-6|TRBD1|TRBJ1-2
CASSGQENYGYTF
TGTGCCAGCAGCGGACAGGAAAACTATGGCTACACCTTC
>few|TRBV14|NA|TRBJ2-5
CASSLQGQTQYF
TGTGCCAGCAGCCTCCAGGGGCAGACCCAGTACTTC
>many|TRBV12-3/TRBV12-4|TRBD2|TRBJ2-3
CASSLSVGGGVNTQYF
TGTGCCAGCAGTTTATCTGTCGGGGGAGGGGTAAATACGCAGTATTTT
>few|TRBV24-1|NA|TRBJ2-5
CATSVDSSSGETQYF
TGTGCCACCAGTGTGGACAGTTCCTCGGGAGAGACCCAGTACTTC
>few|TRBV19|NA|TRBJ2-1
CASSGMGGGNNEQFF
TGTGCCAGTAGTGGGATGGGGGGCGGAAACAATGAGCAGTTCTTC
>many|TRBV5-1|NA|TRBJ2-7
CASSLERGSLYEQYF
TGCGCCAGCAGCCTAGAAAGAGGGAGTCTATACGAGCAGTACTTC
>few|TRBV4-1|NA|TRBJ1-1
CASSHKSGTSNTEAFF
TGCGCCAGCAGCCATAAATCGGGGACATCGAACACTGAAGCTTTCTTT
>many|TRBV7-8|NA|TRBJ1-1
CASSLRGGPEAFF
TGTGCCAGCAGCTTAAGGGGGGGGCCTGAAGCTTTCTTT
>many|TRBV2|NA|TRBJ2-1
CARTITKISQSNEQFF
TGTGCCCGCACAATTACTAAGATCTCTCAATCCAATGAGCAGTTCTTC
>few|TRBV25-1|NA|TRBJ2-7
CASSEGGRLWEQYF
TGTGCCAGCAGTGAAGGTGGACGTCTGTGGGAGCAGTACTTC
>NA|TRBV20-1|TRBD2|TRBJ2-3
CSAGGVAGDTDTQYF
TGCAGTGCTGGGGGCGTAGCGGGAGACACAGATACGCAGTATTTT
>many|TRBV30|NA|TRBJ2-5
CAWSVTKETQYF
TGTGCCTGGAGTGTGACTAAAGAGACCCAGTACTTC
>NA|TRBV30|NA|TRBJ2-1
CAWSVRFVGAINEQFF
TGTGCCTGGAGTGTACGTTTTGTGGGGGCGATCAATGAGCAGTTCTTC
>many|TRBV2|NA|TRBJ1-2
CASSPEEIYGYTF
TGTGCCAGCAGCCCAGAGGAAATCTATGGCTACACCTTC
>many|TRBV7-2|NA|TRBJ2-7
CASSQGSGYSYEQYF
TGTGCCAGCAGCCAAGGGAGCGGATACTCCTACGAGCAGTACTTC
>NA|TRBV19|NA|TRBJ2-7
CASSITGIVYEQYF
TGTGCCAGTAGTATAACAGGGATCGTCTACGAGCAGTACTTC
>NA|TRBV7-2|NA|TRBJ1-5
CANSWTLDQPQHF
TGTGCCAACAGCTGGACTTTGGACCAGCCCCAGCATTTT
>many|TRBV11-2|NA|TRBJ2-7
CASSLAPRGGPYEQYF
TGTGCCAGCAGCTTAGCGCCCCGAGGGGGGCCGTACGAGCAGTACTTC
>many|TRBV30|NA|TRBJ2-3
CASDAEGDTQYF
TGTGCCTCGGATGCAGAGGGAGATACGCAGTATTTT
>NA|TRBV6-2/TRBV6-3|TRBD1|TRBJ1-3
CASSYPGQLLGNTIYF
TGTGCCAGCAGTTACCCGGGACAGTTACTTGGAAACACCATATATTTT
>few|TRBV18|TRBD1|TRBJ2-6
CASSPQGALPGANVLTF
TGTGCCAGCTCACCGCAGGGGGCACTTCCTGGGGCCAACGTCCTGACTTTC
>many|TRBV29-1|NA|TRBJ1-2
CSVEGRTLYGYTF
TGCAGCGTGGAAGGACGAACCCTCTATGGCTACACCTTC
>many|TRBV18|TRBD1|TRBJ1-1
CASSPGQGALNTEAFF
TGTGCCAGCTCACCGGGACAGGGGGCTCTGAACACTGAAGCTTTCTTT
>NA|TRBV7-6|NA|TRBJ2-4
CASSLVADGASKNIQYF
TGTGCCAGCAGCTTAGTTGCGGACGGCGCGTCCAAGAACATTCAGTACTTC
>many|TRBV14|NA|TRBJ1-3
CASQPFSGNTIYF
TGTGCCTCCCAGCCGTTCTCTGGAAACACCATATATTTT
>many|TRBV12-5|NA|TRBJ1-2
CASGASVSYGYTF
TGTGCTAGTGGGGCGAGTGTGTCCTATGGCTACACCTTC